The sequence of this T cell receptor (beta chain) was determined in a study of blood T cell repertoires in COVID-19. About the study: In each case, the material was cDNA or gDNA derived from T cells, B-cell-depleted T cells, or PBMCs.

Participant-reported clinical history was the basis for cohort assignment. What the recovered Cohort 3 donors had was two negative PCRs, clearance, or symptom resolution. As originally analysed: Estimates of nucleated cell counts were drawn from the amplification of reference gene primers. Here immunoSEQ multiplex PCR was the method, and the copy in TCRdb shows in-frame clones only, minus some. The V and J calls and clone size are taken from that table; D and trimming were inferred from the DNA. The table lists 330,000 or so clones, about 90% of them singletons, with almost 3% in the top ten. This clone was recorded a few times. The germline gives CDR1 SQVTM, CDR2 ANQGSEA. J gave up 3 bases and V 4 bases, and 6 bases lay outside the gene matches. The CDR3 spans 14 residues.

This sequence joins TRBV29-1 and TRBJ2-7; 10 bases align to TRBD2. The sequence was collected from a woman aged 30 to 39 who had recovered from COVID-19. The specimen was PBMCs or T cells enriched from blood (not recorded which). The CDR3 sequence: CSVVTSGEYYEQYF. The CDR3 DNA reads TGCAGCGTTGTTACTAGCGGGGAATACTACGAGCAGTACTTC.